This paragraph covers one TCR beta chain sequence. This entry comes from a study of T cell changes during pregnancy in multiple sclerosis. Unmatched junction bases numbered 9, after V lost 6 bases and J lost 2 bases. This CDR3 spans 15 amino acids. CDR1 and CDR2 from the germline V gene are KGHSH and LQKENI. Only in-frame clones appear in the TCRdb table, and some are missing; sequencing was by immunoSEQ multiplex PCR. This sample has more than 50,000 clones, with roughly nine tenths found just once. The source material was CD4+ T cells from peripheral blood mononuclear cells, sampled after pregnancy. V gene TRBV18 combines with J gene TRBJ2-5; the match to TRBD1 covers 7 bases. The sequence came from a female donor in good health, enrolled as a control in a pregnancy study. In DNA, the CDR3 is TGTGCCAGCTCCCCCCGGACAGGTGCACAAGAGACCCAGTACTTC. Amino acids: CASSPRTGAQETQYF.